This TCR beta chain was found in a study of CD8 T cells in Susac syndrome. Study-wide findings and caveats: Maximal CD8+ clonal expansion in Susac was observed within TEMRA cells and among active patients.

V was pared by 3 bases and J by 1 base, with 11 bases between. Germline V lookup: CDR1 SQVTM, CDR2 ANQGSEA. This CDR3 spans 14 amino acids. cDNA came from around 0.5 to 1 ug RNA primed by random hexamers. Amplification of TCR beta CDR3 spanned 54 Vbeta and 13 Jbeta via immunoSEQ multiplex PCR. In TCRdb, the immunoSEQ multiplex PCR reads were re-called with MiXCR into one record per CDR3 protein. Among around 130,000 distinct CDR3 sequences listed, 85% to 95% were seen once. A word on this clonotype: Its antigen is unknown.

The chain carries TRBV29-1 and TRBJ2-3; D is unresolved. The sample comprised CD8+ T cells from PBMCs. The TCR sequence derives from a human donor with Susac syndrome. The CDR3 loop reads CSVDGIARTDTQYF. CDR3 coding DNA: TGCAGCGTTGATGGGATTGCACGCACAGATACGCAGTATTTT.